This T cell receptor (beta chain) was profiled in a study of CD8+ T cells in alopecia areata. Study background: Oral tofacitinib (5 to 10 mg twice daily) was administered to treated patients.

This CDR3 has 14 residues. The V end was cut by 2 bases, the J end by 7 bases, with 14 bases between. Per germline, CDR1 MGHDK and CDR2 SYGVNS. The study, taken as a whole, reports: Sharing of TCR sequences between patients (possibly for HLA-related reasons) was less clear than in mice. Researchers report lesional scalp, most notably alopecia totalis/universalis, outstripped normal scalp in clonality.

cDNA reverse transcribed from extracted RNA served as the sequencing template. Profiled with immunoSEQ multiplex PCR; TCRdb holds only in-frame clones, not every one. This sample yields hundreds of thousands of clones, of which about 68% are seen a single time; 1.2% belongs to the top ten. Alopecia areata patients provided lesional scalp punch biopsies and peripheral blood. Turning to this clone: Its target is not known.

This sequence joins TRBV25-1 and TRBJ2-5, with D unresolved. Sequences were derived from CD4+ T cells sorted from blood, sampled at week 0. This TCR derives from a human donor with alopecia areata. This CDR3 reads CASSERAREGTQYF. DNA for the CDR3: TGTGCCAGCAGTGAAAGGGCCAGAGAAGGGACCCAGTACTTC.